This T cell receptor (beta chain) was identified in a study of T cell repertoires in cytomegalovirus infection. The CDR3 consists of 13 residues. V was cut by 11 bases and J by 5 bases, with 16 bases left in between. The V gene's germline CDR1 is LGHNA and CDR2 YNFKEQ. TCRdb called the reads again in MiXCR, with one record for every CDR3 protein. This table holds roughly 280,000 distinct CDR3 sequences, approximately 13% found once. The table lists this clonotype with a few counts. The J gene is TRBJ2-1, the V gene TRBV4-2; D could derive from TRBD1 or TRBD2 (5 bases each). The material sequenced was PBMCs. The sequence derives from a human donor in good health (CMV status not recorded). Some clones in this sample may be carry-over from other donors' samples. The CDR3 nucleotides are TGTGCCTCCCGGGACCTTGAGAACAATGAGCAGTTCTTC. Protein: CASRDLENNEQFF.